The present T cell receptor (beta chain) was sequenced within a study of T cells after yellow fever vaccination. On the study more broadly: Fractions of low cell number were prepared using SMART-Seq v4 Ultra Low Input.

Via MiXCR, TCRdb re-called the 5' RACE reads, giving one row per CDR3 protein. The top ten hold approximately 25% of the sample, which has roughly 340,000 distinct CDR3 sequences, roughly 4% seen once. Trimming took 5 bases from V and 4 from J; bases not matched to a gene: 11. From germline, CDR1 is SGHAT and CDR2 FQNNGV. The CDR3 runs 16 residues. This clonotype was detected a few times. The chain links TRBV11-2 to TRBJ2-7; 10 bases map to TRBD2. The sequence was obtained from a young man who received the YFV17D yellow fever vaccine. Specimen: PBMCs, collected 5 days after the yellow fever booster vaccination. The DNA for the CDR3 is TGTGCCAGCAGCCCCAGCGGGGGGGCCGGGGCTTACGAGCAGTACTTC. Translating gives CASSPSGGAGAYEQYF.